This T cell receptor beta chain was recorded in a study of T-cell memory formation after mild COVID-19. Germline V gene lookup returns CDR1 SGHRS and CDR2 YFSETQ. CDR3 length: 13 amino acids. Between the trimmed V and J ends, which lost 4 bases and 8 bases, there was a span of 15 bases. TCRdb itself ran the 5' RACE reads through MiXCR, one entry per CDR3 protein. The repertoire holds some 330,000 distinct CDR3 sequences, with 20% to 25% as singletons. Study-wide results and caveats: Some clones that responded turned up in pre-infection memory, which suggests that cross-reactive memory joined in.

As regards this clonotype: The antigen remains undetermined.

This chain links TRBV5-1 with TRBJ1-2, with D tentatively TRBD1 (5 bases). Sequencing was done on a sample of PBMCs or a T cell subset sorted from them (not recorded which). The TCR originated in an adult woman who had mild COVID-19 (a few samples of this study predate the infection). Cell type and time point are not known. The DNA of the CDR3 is TGCGCCAGCAGCATCGGGGGAGTCCGCGGCTACACCTTC. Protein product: CASSIGGVRGYTF.